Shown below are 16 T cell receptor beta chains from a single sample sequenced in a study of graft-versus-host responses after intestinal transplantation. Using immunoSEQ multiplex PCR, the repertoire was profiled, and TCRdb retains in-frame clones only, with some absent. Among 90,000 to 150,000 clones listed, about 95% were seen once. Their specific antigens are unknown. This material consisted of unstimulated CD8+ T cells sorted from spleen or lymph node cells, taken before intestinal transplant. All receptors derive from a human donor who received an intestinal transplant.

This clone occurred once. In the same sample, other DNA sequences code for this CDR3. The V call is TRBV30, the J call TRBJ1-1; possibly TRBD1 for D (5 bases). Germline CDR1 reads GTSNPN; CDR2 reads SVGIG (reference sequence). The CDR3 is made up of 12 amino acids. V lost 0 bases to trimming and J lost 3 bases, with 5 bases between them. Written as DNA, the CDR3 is TGTGCCTGGAGTGTAGGGGACACTGAAGCTTTCTTT. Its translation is CAWSVGDTEAFF.

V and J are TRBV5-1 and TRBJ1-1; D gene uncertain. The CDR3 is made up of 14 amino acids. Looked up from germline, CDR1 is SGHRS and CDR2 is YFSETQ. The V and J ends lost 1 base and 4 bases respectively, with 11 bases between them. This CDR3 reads CASSLTNLGTEAFF. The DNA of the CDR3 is TGCGCCAGCAGCTTGACCAACTTGGGCACTGAAGCTTTCTTT.

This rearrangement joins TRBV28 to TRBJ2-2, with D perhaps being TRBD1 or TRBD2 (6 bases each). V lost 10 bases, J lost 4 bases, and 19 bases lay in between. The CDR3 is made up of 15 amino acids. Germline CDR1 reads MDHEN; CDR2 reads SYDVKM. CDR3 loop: CAIRRGSRSTGELFF. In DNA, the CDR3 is TGTGCCATCCGGAGGGGGTCGAGAAGCACCGGGGAGCTGTTTTTT. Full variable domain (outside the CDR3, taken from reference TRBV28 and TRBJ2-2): DVKVTQSSRYLVKRTGEKVFLECVQDMDHENMFWYRQDPGLGLRLIYFSYDVKMKEKGDIPEGYSVSREKKERFSLILESASTNQTSMYLCAIRRGSRSTGELFFGEGSRLTVL.

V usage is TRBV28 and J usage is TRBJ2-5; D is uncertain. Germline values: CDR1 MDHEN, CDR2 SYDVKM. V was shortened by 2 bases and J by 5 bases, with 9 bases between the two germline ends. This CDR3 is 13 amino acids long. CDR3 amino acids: CASSLRNVETQYF. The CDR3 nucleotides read TGTGCCAGCAGTTTACGGAATGTGGAGACCCAGTACTTC.

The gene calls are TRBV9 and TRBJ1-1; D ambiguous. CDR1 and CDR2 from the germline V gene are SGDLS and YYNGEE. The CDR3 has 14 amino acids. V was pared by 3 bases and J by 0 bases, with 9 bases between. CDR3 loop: CASSGNTVNTEAFF. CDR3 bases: TGTGCCAGCAGCGGGAACACAGTGAACACTGAAGCTTTCTTT.

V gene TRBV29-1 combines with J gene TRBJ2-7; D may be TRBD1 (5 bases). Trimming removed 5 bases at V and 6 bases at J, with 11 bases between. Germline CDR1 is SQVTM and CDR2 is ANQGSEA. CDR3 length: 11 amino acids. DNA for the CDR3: TGCAGCGTTCAGGGTATTGGCGAGCAGTACTTC. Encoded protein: CSVQGIGEQYF.

DNA for the CDR3: TGTGCCAGTAGTATTGGACTACCTTCTGTCAATGAGCAGTTCTTC. Encoded protein: CASSIGLPSVNEQFF. The chain employs TRBV19 and TRBJ2-1, with D perhaps TRBD2 (6 bases). The CDR3 covers 15 residues. CDR1 is LNHDA, CDR2 SQIVND, per germline (reference sequence). Trimming left V 3 bases short and J 6 bases short, with 15 bases between.

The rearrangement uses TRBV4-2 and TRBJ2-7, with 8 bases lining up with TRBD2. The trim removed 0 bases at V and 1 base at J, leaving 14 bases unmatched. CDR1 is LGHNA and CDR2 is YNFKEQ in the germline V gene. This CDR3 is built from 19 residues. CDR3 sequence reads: CASSQEGGRPRTYSYEQYF. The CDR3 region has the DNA TGTGCCAGCAGCCAAGAAGGCGGGAGGCCAAGGACCTATTCCTACGAGCAGTACTTC.

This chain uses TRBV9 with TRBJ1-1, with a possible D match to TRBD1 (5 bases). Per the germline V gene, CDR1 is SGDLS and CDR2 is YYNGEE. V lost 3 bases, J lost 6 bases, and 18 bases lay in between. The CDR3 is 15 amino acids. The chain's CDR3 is CASSGLRDRFPEAFF. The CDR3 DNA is TGTGCCAGCAGCGGGCTCCGGGACCGTTTCCCTGAAGCTTTCTTT.

CDR3 coding DNA: TGTGCCAGCAGTTTTGGGCAGGGTTTGGTCACTGAAGCTTTCTTT. Amino acid sequence: CASSFGQGLVTEAFF. The chain is built from TRBV28 and TRBJ1-1; the D gene is possibly TRBD1 (5 bases). The germline gives CDR1 MDHEN, CDR2 SYDVKM. V shed 3 bases and J shed 4 bases, with 15 bases lying between them. This CDR3 is 15 amino acids long.

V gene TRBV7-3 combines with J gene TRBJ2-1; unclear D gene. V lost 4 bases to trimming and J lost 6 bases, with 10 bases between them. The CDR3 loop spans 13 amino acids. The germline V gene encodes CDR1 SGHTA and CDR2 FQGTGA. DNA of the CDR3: TGTGCCAGCAGCTGGTACATCGGCAATGAGCAGTTCTTC. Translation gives CASSWYIGNEQFF.

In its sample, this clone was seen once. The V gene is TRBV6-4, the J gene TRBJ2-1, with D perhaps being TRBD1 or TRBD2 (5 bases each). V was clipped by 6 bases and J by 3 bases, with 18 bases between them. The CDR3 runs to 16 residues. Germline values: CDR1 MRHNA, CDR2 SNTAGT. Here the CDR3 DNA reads TGTGCCAGCAGCCCCGGGACCACACCGTTCTACAATGAGCAGTTCTTC. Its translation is CASSPGTTPFYNEQFF.

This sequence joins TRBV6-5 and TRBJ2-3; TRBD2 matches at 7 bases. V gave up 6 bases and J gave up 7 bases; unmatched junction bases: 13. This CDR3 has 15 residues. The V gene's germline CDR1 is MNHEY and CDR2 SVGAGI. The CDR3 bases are TGTGCCAGCAGCCCGTCCAGCGGGATGCCAAATACGCAGTATTTT. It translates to CASSPSSGMPNTQYF.

The DNA for the CDR3 is TGTGCCAGCAGCGACGGACTGTTGGGGAGCTCCTACAATGAGCAGTTCTTC. Encoded protein: CASSDGLLGSSYNEQFF. The V call is TRBV11-3, the J call TRBJ2-1; D perhaps matches TRBD2 (5 bases). Per the germline V gene, CDR1 is SGHNT and CDR2 is YENEEA. With 5 bases removed from V and 0 bases from J, the gap between germline ends came to 17 bases. This CDR3 has 17 residues.

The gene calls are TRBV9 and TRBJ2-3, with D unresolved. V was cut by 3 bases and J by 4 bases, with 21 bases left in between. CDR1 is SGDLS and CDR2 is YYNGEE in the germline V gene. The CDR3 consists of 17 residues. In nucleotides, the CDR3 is TGTGCCAGCAGCGCCCGTCCGGACCTTAAATACCCAGATACGCAGTATTTT. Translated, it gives CASSARPDLKYPDTQYF.

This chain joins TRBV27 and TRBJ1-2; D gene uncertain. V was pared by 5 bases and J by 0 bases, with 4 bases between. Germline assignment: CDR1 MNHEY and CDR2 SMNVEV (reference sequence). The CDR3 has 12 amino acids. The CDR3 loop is CASSPSNYGYTF. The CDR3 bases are TGTGCCAGCAGTCCTTCTAACTATGGCTACACCTTC.